One and the same sample provided the 7 T cell receptor beta chains below, sequenced in a study of shared clonotypes between healthy human individuals. Assay: immunoSEQ multiplex PCR; the TCRdb copy retains only in-frame clones and omits some. The data contain some 2 million clones, 95% of them seen just once; the ten biggest clones take up 0.1% to 0.15%. Material for sequencing was naive CD4+ T cells sorted from blood. Subset: CD45RA+ positively selected. The receptor source for this set is a man younger than 35 in good health.

The rearrangement links TRBV25-1 to TRBJ2-7; 8 nucleotides align to TRBD2. From germline, CDR1 is MGHDK and CDR2 SYGVNS. CDR3 length: 14 residues. V lost 8 bases to trimming and J lost 0 bases; unmatched junction nucleotides: 6. Here the CDR3 DNA reads TGTGCCAGCCTAAGTACTAGCGGCTCCTACGAGCAGTACTTC. It is translated as CASLSTSGSYEQYF.

The chain couples TRBV18 to TRBJ2-7; D is undetermined. V was clipped by 6 bases and J by 0 bases, with 15 bases between them. This CDR3 region has 15 residues. The germline gives CDR1 KGHSH, CDR2 LQKENI. CDR3 protein: CASSPTADISYEQYF. The CDR3 coding sequence is TGTGCCAGCTCCCCTACAGCAGACATCTCCTACGAGCAGTACTTC.

This chain uses TRBV4-1 with TRBJ2-5; 9 bases match TRBD2. With V trimmed by 6 bases and J by 1 base, 12 bases remained unmatched. This CDR3 spans 17 amino acids. Germline-derived CDR1 and CDR2 are MGHRA and YSYEKL. This CDR3 reads CASRGLGAGGFQETQYF. The CDR3, as DNA: TGCGCCAGCAGAGGGTTAGGAGCGGGGGGATTCCAAGAGACCCAGTACTTC.

The chain combines TRBV28 with TRBJ1-5; D is unresolved. V was shortened by 5 bases and J by 7 bases, with 18 bases between the two germline ends. Germline CDR1 MDHEN, CDR2 SYDVKM. This CDR3 has 15 amino acids. This CDR3 reads CASSRDTYSGQPQHF. Written as DNA, the CDR3 is TGTGCCAGCAGTCGTGACACATACTCGGGACAGCCCCAGCATTTT. The full variable domain, with the rest looked up from reference TRBV28 and TRBJ1-5, is DVKVTQSSRYLVKRTGEKVFLECVQDMDHENMFWYRQDPGLGLRLIYFSYDVKMKEKGDIPEGYSVSREKKERFSLILESASTNQTSMYLCASSRDTYSGQPQHFGDGTRLSIL.

The chain has TRBV27 and TRBJ2-1; D is unresolved. This CDR3 spans 13 amino acids. Germline V CDR1 and CDR2: MNHEY, SMNVEV (reference sequence). V was trimmed by 1 base and J by 7 bases, leaving 8 bases between them. The CDR3 DNA follows: TGTGCCAGCAGTTTATTCCTAGGTAATGAGCAGTTCTTC. It codes for CASSLFLGNEQFF.

J is TRBJ2-3 and V is TRBV18; possibly TRBD2 for D (6 bases). With 3 bases removed from V and 6 bases from J, the gap between germline ends came to 13 bases. The germline V gene has CDR1 KGHSH and CDR2 LQKENI. CDR3 length equals 14 residues. CDR3 sequence: CASSPREKLDTQYF. In nucleotides, the CDR3 is TGTGCCAGCTCACCTCGGGAGAAGCTTGATACGCAGTATTTT.

This chain links TRBV28 with TRBJ2-7; no reliable D call. V was pared by 3 bases and J by 0 bases, with 9 bases between. Germline V gene sequence: CDR1 MDHEN, CDR2 SYDVKM. The CDR3 contains 14 residues. DNA for the CDR3: TGTGCCAGCAGTTTCCCCTCGAGCTCCTACGAGCAGTACTTC. Its translation: CASSFPSSSYEQYF.